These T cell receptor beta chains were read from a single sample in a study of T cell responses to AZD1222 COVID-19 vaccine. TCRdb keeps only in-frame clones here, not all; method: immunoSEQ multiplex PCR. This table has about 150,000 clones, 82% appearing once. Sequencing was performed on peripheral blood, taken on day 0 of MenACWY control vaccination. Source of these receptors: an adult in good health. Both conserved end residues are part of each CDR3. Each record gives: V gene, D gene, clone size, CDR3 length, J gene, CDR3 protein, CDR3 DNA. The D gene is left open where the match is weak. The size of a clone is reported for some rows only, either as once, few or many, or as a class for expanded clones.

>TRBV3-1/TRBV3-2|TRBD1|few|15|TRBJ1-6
CASSQGYRGESPLHF
TGTGCCAGCAGCCAAGGGTACAGGGGAGAGTCACCCCTCCACTTT
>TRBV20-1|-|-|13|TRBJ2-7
CSASSALSYEQYF
TGCAGTGCTAGTTCGGCCCTTAGCTACGAGCAGTACTTC
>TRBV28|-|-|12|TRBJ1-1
CASSLNRAEAFF
TGTGCCAGCAGTTTGAACAGGGCTGAAGCTTTCTTT
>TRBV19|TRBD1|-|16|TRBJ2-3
CASSNKQGLPTDTQYF
TGTGCCAGTAGTAATAAACAGGGGTTACCCACAGATACGCAGTATTTT
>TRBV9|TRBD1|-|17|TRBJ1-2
CASSVGTGTGYFDGYTF
TGTGCCAGCAGCGTAGGTACCGGGACAGGGTACTTCGATGGCTACACCTTC
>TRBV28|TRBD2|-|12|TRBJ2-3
CASSLSGGSQYF
TGTGCCAGCAGTTTATCGGGGGGGTCGCAGTATTTT
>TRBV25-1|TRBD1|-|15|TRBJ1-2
CASSESLGQADGYTF
TGTGCCAGCAGTGAATCCCTAGGACAGGCGGATGGCTACACCTTC
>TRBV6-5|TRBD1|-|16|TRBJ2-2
CASSSLGQGITGELFF
TGTGCCAGCAGTTCCCTGGGACAGGGTATCACCGGGGAGCTGTTTTTT
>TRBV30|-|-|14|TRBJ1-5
CAWSTQLRYQPQHF
TGTGCCTGGAGTACGCAGTTACGCTATCAGCCCCAGCATTTT
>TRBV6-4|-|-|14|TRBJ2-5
CASSQEGPPGTQYF
TGTGCCAGCAGCCAAGAGGGACCCCCTGGGACCCAGTACTTC
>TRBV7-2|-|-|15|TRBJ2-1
CASSFRSSLSNEQFF
TGTGCCAGCAGCTTTAGGTCCAGTTTGAGTAATGAGCAGTTCTTC
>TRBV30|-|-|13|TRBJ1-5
CAWTRGARQPQHF
TGTGCCTGGACGCGGGGGGCCCGGCAGCCCCAGCATTTT
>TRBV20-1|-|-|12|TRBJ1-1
CSASSVSPEAFF
TGCAGTGCTAGTTCCGTATCCCCTGAAGCTTTCTTT
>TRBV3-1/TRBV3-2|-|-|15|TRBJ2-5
CASSQGLFDRETQYF
TGTGCCAGCAGCCAAGGACTTTTCGATAGGGAGACCCAGTACTTC
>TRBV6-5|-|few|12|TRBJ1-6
CASRAYNSPLHF
TGTGCCAGCAGAGCCTATAATTCACCCCTCCACTTT
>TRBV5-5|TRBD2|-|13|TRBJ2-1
CASSPGLANEQFF
TGTGCCAGCAGCCCGGGACTAGCAAATGAGCAGTTCTTC
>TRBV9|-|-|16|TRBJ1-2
CASSVEDTVLAYGYTF
TGTGCCAGCAGCGTTGAAGACACGGTATTAGCCTATGGCTACACCTTC
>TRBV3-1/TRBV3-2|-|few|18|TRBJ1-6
CASSLTPGGASYNSPLHF
TGTGCCAGCAGCCTAACCCCCGGGGGCGCCTCCTATAATTCACCCCTCCACTTT
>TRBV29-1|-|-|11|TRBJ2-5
CSVGPEETQYF
TGCAGCGTCGGCCCTGAAGAGACCCAGTACTTC
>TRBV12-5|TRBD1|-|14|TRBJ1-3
CATYRGSSGNTIYF
TGTGCTACCTACAGGGGGAGCTCTGGAAACACCATATATTTT
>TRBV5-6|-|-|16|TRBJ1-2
CASSLAIGQMIYGYTF
TGTGCCAGCAGCTTGGCCATAGGACAGATGATCTATGGCTACACCTTC
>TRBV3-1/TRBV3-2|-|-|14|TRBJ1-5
CASSLGRGNQPQHF
TGTGCCAGCAGCCTCGGCAGGGGCAATCAGCCCCAGCATTTT
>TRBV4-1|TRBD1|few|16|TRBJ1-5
CASSLGQGTSNQPQHF
TGCGCCAGCAGCCTTGGACAGGGCACGAGCAATCAGCCCCAGCATTTT
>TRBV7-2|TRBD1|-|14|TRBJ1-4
CASSFGTGGEKLFF
TGTGCCAGCAGCTTCGGGACAGGTGGGGAAAAACTGTTTTTT
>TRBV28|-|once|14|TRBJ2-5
CASRGGGRRETQYF
TGTGCCAGCAGGGGAGGGGGAAGGAGGGAGACCCAGTACTTC
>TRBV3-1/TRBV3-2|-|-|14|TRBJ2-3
CASSQGGRADTQYF
TGTGCCAGCAGCCAGGGAGGTCGTGCAGATACGCAGTATTTT
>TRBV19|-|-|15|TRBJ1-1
CAATGGAMGNTEAFF
TGTGCCGCCACGGGGGGGGCGATGGGGAACACTGAAGCTTTCTTT
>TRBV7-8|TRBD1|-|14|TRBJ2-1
CASSLWDRVNEQFF
TGTGCCAGCAGCTTATGGGACAGGGTCAATGAGCAGTTCTTC
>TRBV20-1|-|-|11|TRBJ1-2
CSASDGGGYTF
TGCAGTGCTAGCGACGGCGGAGGCTACACCTTC
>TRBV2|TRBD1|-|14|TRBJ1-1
CASRDRGRNTEAFF
TGTGCCAGCAGGGACAGGGGGAGGAACACTGAAGCTTTCTTT
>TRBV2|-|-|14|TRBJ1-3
CASSERQLGNTIYF
TGTGCCAGCAGTGAAAGACAGCTAGGAAACACCATATATTTT
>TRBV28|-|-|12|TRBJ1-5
CASTGAGQPQHF
TGTGCCAGCACAGGGGCCGGGCAGCCCCAGCATTTT
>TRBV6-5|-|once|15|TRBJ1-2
CASNTPTGSSTDYTF
TGTGCCAGCAACACTCCCACCGGCAGCTCCACGGACTACACCTTC
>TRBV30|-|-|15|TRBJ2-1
CAWTTPNPPADEQFF
TGTGCCTGGACGACTCCAAACCCGCCCGCCGATGAGCAGTTCTTC
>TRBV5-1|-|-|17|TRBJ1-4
CASSLAPRGEGYEKLFF
TGCGCCAGCAGCTTGGCACCCCGCGGGGAAGGTTATGAAAAACTGTTTTTT
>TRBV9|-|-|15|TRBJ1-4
CASSVGEGFNEKLFF
TGTGCCAGCAGCGTAGGGGAGGGATTTAATGAAAAACTGTTTTTT
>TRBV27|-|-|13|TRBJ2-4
CASSLWGENIQYF
TGTGCCAGCAGTTTATGGGGTGAAAACATTCAGTACTTC
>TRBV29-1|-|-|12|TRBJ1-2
CSVDRRSYGYTF
TGCAGCGTGGACAGACGGAGCTATGGCTACACCTTC